This T cell receptor (beta chain) was identified during a study of cytomegalovirus exposure and HLA in healthy donors (dated by TCRdb to 2015 to 2018). A note on the overall study: According to an earlier analysis of a few hundred of the donors, roughly 180 million T cells yielded roughly 110 million unique TCR beta sequences and about 300 Gb of sequence data. The genetic ancestry cluster associated with self-reported Caucasian donors included roughly four fifths of the 398 genotyped donors. Genome-wide SNP genotypes for about 65% of the roughly 670 donors were used in a later genetic analysis, which treated that subset as a discovery cohort. On average, around 240,000 unique TCR beta nucleotide sequences were sequenced per donor among some 420 genotyped donors of the cohort, with roughly 18% of those sequences being non-productive. Besides the first cohort of approximately 710 subjects, a separate validation cohort made up of 120 different subjects was used. A later analysis re-examined previously published TCR beta repertoires from around 670 donors and added high-resolution HLA genotyping to investigate patterns of TCR occurrence. To decide whether each TCR beta V gene segment behaved as functional or pseudogenic, an earlier analysis of 587 of the donors relied on high-throughput TCR beta sequencing. Donor age, sex, ethnicity and CMV serostatus were compiled alongside the repertoire data. About 320 gigabases of sequencing data and 70 million to 100 million unique TCR sequences were included in an early release covering around 600 HLA-typed donors. Because of strong linkage in the cohort, four to six DR-DQ haplotypes were treated as single units for association and clustering. The study aimed to test whether signatures of past pathogen exposure could be identified by cataloging public T cell receptors. To predict cytomegalovirus infection status, the study brought together high-throughput TCR immunosequencing, statistical association of individual TCRs with disease status, and machine learning. The study used immunosequencing to profile the T cell repertoires of 666 subjects and linked those repertoires to cytomegalovirus serostatus. Every repertoire in the discovery cohort had been generated on one and the same sequencing platform. Typing coverage varied by locus: 629-630 donors for A, B, C, DRB1 and DQB1; roughly 520 for DQA1; approximately 570 for DPA1; around 450 for DPB1. Rather than drawing on any new phenotypic data, the later analysis identified candidate immune exposures from TCR beta sequences and the way those sequences occurred across donors. Both class I and class II loci were covered by HLA typing, at four-digit resolution. What the work shows at the level of the full study, not this receptor alone: Most CMV-associated TCR beta chains appeared to be HLA-restricted in a later analysis, and the HLA associations seemed to be driven largely by CMV exposure. The authors suggested that the approach could potentially be extended to other disease states and immunological phenotypes. In a later analysis, around 17,000 TCR beta sequences were associated with specific HLA alleles at a false discovery rate of 0.05. In this cohort, only TCR beta chains were sequenced, and detectable features were limited by the absence of alpha or paired-chain data. A later analysis found that HLA-associated TCR beta chains were more clonally expanded and had lower generation probabilities than equally common non-associated chains. Some IMGT-functional V segments, including TRBV6-2 and TRBV6-3, could not be distinguished by the 87-base-pair reads and were therefore excluded. In a later analysis, TCR association rates were found to vary across HLA loci, with the most associated TCRs seen for DRB1 alleles and the fewest for HLA-C alleles. The study listed 150 to 200 TCR beta chains as associated with cytomegalovirus. A few of the identified cytomegalovirus-associated TCR beta chains were confirmed in vitro to be specific for cytomegalovirus antigens. In a later analysis, several top co-occurrence clusters were reported to appear linked to parvovirus B19, influenza, CMV and Epstein-Barr virus. In both the original and validation cohorts, the classifier was reported to diagnose cytomegalovirus status with high specificity and sensitivity. HLA typing was unavailable for some donors at each locus, so association tests used only the typed subset. In an earlier analysis of fewer than 750 of the donors, most TCR beta V segments were observed in productive rearrangements about 90% or about 30% of the time, broadly matching IMGT annotations. CMV serostatus was the only immune exposure information available for the cohort. Approximately 16 rarely observed V segments, including chromosome 9 orphons, were excluded from the earlier analysis of several hundred of the donors because counts were too low. Most TCR sequences were observed very rarely across donors, whereas some public TCRs were present in many individuals. When HLA alleles, especially DR and DQ, strongly co-occurred, TCR associations were difficult to assign to individual alleles. A further reported finding was that TCR beta sequences accurately predicted the HLA-A and HLA-B alleles for most subjects in the first cohort. A later genetic analysis associated a missense DCLRE1C variant with V-gene and J-gene trimming of TCR beta chains, and an independent cohort replicated the association. Linkage disequilibrium might explain the correlated functional status among segregating V segments, but an unknown experimental factor could not be excluded. A group of highly shared sequence variants was considered likely to be a technical artifact of the sequencing pipeline. Compared with the roughly 700-donor mean, donors in an Asian-associated ancestry cluster had fewer N-insertions in productive TCRs, according to a later genetic analysis. Roughly uniform sequencing depth across donors was assumed in presence/absence analyses, although this assumption may not hold.

CDR1 and CDR2 are drawn from the germline V gene: LGHNA, YSLEER. V is cut back by 2 bases and J by 5 bases, with 6 bases in the junction unmatched. Inclusive of the bounding cysteine and phenylalanine, the CDR3 is 15 residues long. Solely the CDR3 DNA is kept, with 45 bases framed from the first base. The library relied on the immunoSEQ multiplex PCR assay. For the multiplex PCR, a mixture combining 60 forward primers for TCR Vbeta segments and 13 reverse primers for TCR Jbeta segments was used. The CDR3 region of rearranged TCR beta genes was amplified from genomic DNA by a multiplex PCR assay. The Illumina HiSeq System was used to sequence the amplified TCR beta libraries as 87-base-pair reads. Per the source publication's procedure: A later analysis counted 65 million to 90 million unique TCR beta chains across the 666 repertoires, and around 9.9 million of these chains were shared by at least two donors. Raw reads were error-corrected and collapsed into unique sequences by a nearest-neighbor algorithm in which closely related sequences were merged to remove PCR and sequencing errors. CDR3 sequences were aligned to IMGT reference sequences to assign V, D and J gene segments. For a sequence to be retained, a match of at least six nucleotides was required to both a V gene segment and a J gene segment. A rearrangement counted as productive if the CDR3 had no stop codons and remained in frame with V and J, and every other rearrangement counted as non-productive. CDR3 was defined according to IMGT convention as the region running from the second conserved V-encoded cysteine to the conserved J-encoded phenylalanine. In an earlier analysis of some 550 of the donors, sequences lacking an unambiguous match to a single V gene segment were excluded. An earlier analysis of a few hundred of the donors called V segments functional above 56.7% productive rearrangements and segregating when the between-donor standard deviation exceeded 5%. To diagnose cytomegalovirus status from the catalog of TCR beta chain sequences, a statistical classification framework was built. V and J gene assignment, in a later analysis, came from comparing TCR nucleotide sequences with IMGT/GENE-DB human TR gene sequences. In a later analysis, CDR3 sequences and most-parsimonious VDJ recombination scenarios were assigned using the TCRdist pipeline. In a later analysis, each TCR beta chain was defined by its CDR3 amino acid sequence together with its V-gene family, and reads without a unique V-gene family were excluded. As a way to deal with suspected cross-contamination and a sequencing artifact, a later analysis dropped approximately 590 nucleotide sequences that were highly shared and had low generation probability. In a later analysis, a clonal expansion index for each public chain was calculated from normalized within-repertoire ranks of inferred template counts. Generation probabilities in a later analysis came from a VDJ recombination model fitted to out-of-frame rearrangements, and those results were checked against IGoR. In a later analysis, hypergeometric tests were used to score TCR-TCR, TCR-HLA and TCR-CMV co-occurrence, with a repertoire-size bias correction applied to TCR pairs. False discovery rates were estimated in a later analysis by permuting HLA or CMV assignments 20 times. In a later analysis, co-occurring TCRs were grouped using DBSCAN, with TCRdist sequence similarity added in when clustering inside HLA-allele-positive subsets. Repertoires with fewer than 30,000 or more than 120,000 public chains, plus five repertoires with anomalous nucleotide sharing, were excluded from co-occurrence clustering. TCRdb carries this immuneACCESS record with in-frame sequences only. Its versions omit some clonotypes, under half of them owing to an unresolved V gene in the studies checked, with the rest unexplained. That table is the source of V, J and clone size, and D and trimming were worked out from the DNA. The table kept for this sample lists about 130,000 clones. In total, the top ten clones hold over 1.5% of the sample.

As concerns this clone: Its antigen is currently not known.

The cohort comprised some 680 healthy bone marrow donors. All cohort members were sampled while nominally healthy, although unrecorded immune exposures were likely present. The donor was CMV seronegative and was included in the group of under 450 seronegative cohort members. A peripheral blood sample was provided by each donor, and peripheral blood mononuclear cells were used for TCR beta sequencing. Genomic DNA extraction from the blood cell samples was performed with the Qiagen DNeasy Blood Extraction Kit. This receptor was obtained from a man between 18 and 29 years old in good health and CMV-seronegative. Source material: PBMCs. Here the chain combines TRBV4-3 and TRBJ2-1; TRBD2 aligns with 7 central bases. The CDR3 region reads CASSQLSSGHNEQFF. The nucleotide sequence is TGCGCCAGCAGCCAATTATCTAGCGGTCACAATGAGCAGTTCTTC.